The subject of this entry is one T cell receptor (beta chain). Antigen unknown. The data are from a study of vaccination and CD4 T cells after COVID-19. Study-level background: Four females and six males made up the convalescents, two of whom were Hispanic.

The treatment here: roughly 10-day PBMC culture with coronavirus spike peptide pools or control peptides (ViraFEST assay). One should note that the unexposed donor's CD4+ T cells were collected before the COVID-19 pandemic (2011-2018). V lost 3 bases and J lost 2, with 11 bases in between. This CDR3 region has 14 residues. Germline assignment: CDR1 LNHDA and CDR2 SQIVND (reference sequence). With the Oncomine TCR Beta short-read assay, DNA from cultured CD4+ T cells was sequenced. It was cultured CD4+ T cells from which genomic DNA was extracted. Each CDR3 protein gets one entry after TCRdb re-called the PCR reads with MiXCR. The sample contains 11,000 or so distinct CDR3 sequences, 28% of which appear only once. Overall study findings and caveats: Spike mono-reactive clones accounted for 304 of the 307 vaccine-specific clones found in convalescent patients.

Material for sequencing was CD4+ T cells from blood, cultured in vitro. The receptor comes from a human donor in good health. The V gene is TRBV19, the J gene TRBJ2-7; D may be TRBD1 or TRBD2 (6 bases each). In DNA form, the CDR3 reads TGTGCCAGTAGTATCGGCGGGGACACCTACGAGCAGTACTTC. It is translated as CASSIGGDTYEQYF.